This record looks at one T cell receptor beta chain sequence and its context. This CDR3 region has 15 residues. Germline CDR1 is SGHAT and CDR2 is FQNNGV. The V and J ends lost 1 base and 6 bases respectively, with 10 bases between them. The assay was immunoSEQ multiplex PCR, and TCRdb's table has in-frame clones only and misses some. Among hundreds of thousands of clones listed, roughly nine tenths were seen once. This record comes from a study of blood T cell repertoires in COVID-19. The clonotype was recovered from a young woman who had recovered from COVID-19. The rearrangement joins TRBV11-2 to TRBJ1-6, with D perhaps matching TRBD1 (5 bases). Sequencing was carried out using PBMCs or T cells enriched from blood (not recorded which). The CDR3 DNA reads as TGTGCCAGCAGCTTAGTTCAGGGTGGTAATTCACCCCTCCACTTT. Its protein product is CASSLVQGGNSPLHF.